Listed here are 18 T cell receptor beta chains from one sample, sequenced in a study of T cell clonality in common variable immunodeficiency. This table comes from immunoSEQ multiplex PCR, and its TCRdb copy is limited to in-frame clones, with some not included. Singletons are absent from the sample, which has about 39,000 clones. The sequencing input was peripheral blood mononuclear cells. The source is a person between 18 and 75 years old in good health.

At least ten counts were recorded for this clone. The read gets to within 3 residues of the CDR3 end, and the germline J gene fills in the rest. This rearrangement joins TRBV20-1 to TRBJ2-1, with D perhaps matching TRBD2 (5 bases). Per the germline V gene, CDR1 is DFQATT and CDR2 is SNEGSKA (reference sequence). The CDR3 is made up of 14 amino acids. V dropped 6 bases and J dropped 3 bases, with 15 bases sitting between them. CDR3 DNA (partial): TGCAGTGCCCGAGCCAGCGGAGACTACAATGAG. It codes for CSARASGDYNE. In full, the CDR3 is CSARASGDYNEQFF.

In its sample, this clone was seen many times. The read ends 3 residues before the CDR3 terminus; that terminus is restored from the germline J gene. V and J are TRBV5-1 and TRBJ2-7; 8 positions agree with TRBD2. The ends lost 0 bases at V and 6 bases at J; junction bases unmatched: 8. This CDR3 region has 15 residues. In germline, CDR1 is SGHRS, CDR2 YFSETQ. CDR3 amino acids: CASSLGGVSGSEQYF. The DNA read from the CDR3 is TGCGCCAGCAGCTTGGGTGGGGTAAGCGGGAGCGAG.

This clone has a count of ten or more. The observed sequence ends 3 residues before the CDR3 terminus, with the missing tail filled in from the germline J gene. The chain employs TRBV15 and TRBJ2-7; D may be TRBD1 (6 bases). CDR3 length: 15 amino acids. Germline V CDR1 and CDR2: LNHNV, YYDKDF (reference sequence). Trimming took off 3 bases at V and 3 bases at J, with 15 bases between the two ends. This CDR3 reads CATSRGRGIIYEQYF. The CDR3 DNA, read in part, is TGTGCCACCAGCAGGGGTAGGGGGATTATCTACGAG.

This clone was recorded at least ten times. The DNA ends 3 residues before the CDR3 does, and the rest of the CDR3 is filled in from the germline J gene. The V and J genes are TRBV2 and TRBJ2-7; TRBD2 matches 8 bases. This CDR3 has 15 residues. The J segment lost 4 bases and the V segment lost 7 bases, leaving 12 bases of the junction unmatched. Germline V lookup: CDR1 SNHLY, CDR2 FYNNEI. The DNA read from the CDR3 is TGTGCCAGCACTTTCGAAGCGGGGGCGGAGTACGAG. Its protein product is CASTFEAGAEYE. From start to end, the CDR3 is CASTFEAGAEYEQYF.

The sample holds many counts of this clone. The read gets to within 3 residues of the CDR3 end, and the germline J gene fills in the rest. The chain recombines TRBV20-1 with TRBJ2-7; 8 bases align to TRBD2. The ends lost 1 base at V and 3 bases at J; junction bases unmatched: 2. Germline CDR1 reads DFQATT; CDR2 reads SNEGSKA (reference sequence). The CDR3 runs to 13 residues. The CDR3 DNA, read in part, is TGCAGTGCTAGAGGTCTAGCGGGCTACGAG. Protein sequence: CSARGLAGYE. The CDR3, in full, reads CSARGLAGYEQYF.

This clone was detected ten times or more. The read ends 3 residues early relative to the CDR3; the germline J gene fills the gap. The chain couples TRBV19 to TRBJ1-4; 10 bases are shared with TRBD1. CDR1 and CDR2 (germline): LNHDA, SQIVND (reference sequence). Trimming at V came to 3 bases and at J to 8 bases, leaving 3 bases not matched to a gene. The CDR3 has 14 residues. CDR3 bases read: TGTGCCAGTAGTATGGGGACAGGGGAGGAAAAA. This codes for CASSMGTGEEK. The CDR3 as a whole reads CASSMGTGEEKLFF.

This clone occurred many times. The sequence runs out 3 residues before the end of the CDR3; the remainder is reconstructed from the germline J gene. The chain combines TRBV5-1 with TRBJ2-5; 11 nucleotides match TRBD2. The ends lost 7 bases at V and 1 base at J; junction bases unmatched: 3. The CDR3 sequence is 14 residues long. Germline V lookup: CDR1 SGHRS, CDR2 YFSETQ. The CDR3 is CASASGRSQETQYF. The CDR3 DNA, read in part, is TGCGCCAGCGCTAGCGGGAGGAGCCAAGAGACC.

This clone showed up many times. The observed sequence ends 3 residues before the CDR3 terminus, with the missing tail filled in from the germline J gene. The V and J genes are TRBV29-1 and TRBJ2-1; D is uncertain. There are 14 residues in the CDR3. Germline loops: CDR1 SQVTM, CDR2 ANQGSEA. The germline V and J ends were trimmed by 6 bases and 0 bases, with 12 bases remaining between them. The CDR3 is CSVEQISSYNEQFF. The CDR3 DNA, read in part, is TGCAGCGTGGAACAGATTTCCTCCTACAATGAG.

This clone was seen at least ten times. The read ends 3 residues early relative to the CDR3; the germline J gene fills the gap. The chain couples TRBV20-1 to TRBJ2-6; tentatively, D is TRBD1 (6 bases). The CDR3 runs to 15 residues. Germline lookup yields CDR1 DFQATT and CDR2 SNEGSKA (reference sequence). The V gene lost 1 base and the J gene lost 0 bases, with 7 bases spanning the gap. The DNA read from the CDR3 is TGCAGTGCTAGAGGAGGGGGCTCTGGGGCCAACGTC. This sequence encodes CSARGGGSGANV. The CDR3 in its entirety is CSARGGGSGANVLTF.

Ten or more counts support this clone. The CDR3 is cut off 3 residues early in the read; its end comes from the germline J gene. This chain connects TRBV7-2 to TRBJ2-1, with a tentative D call TRBD2 (7 bases). The CDR3 sequence is 14 residues long. Trimming took off 8 bases at V and 8 bases at J, with 19 bases between the two ends. Germline V CDR1 and CDR2: SGHTA, FQGNSA. The sequenced CDR3 bases are TGTGCCAGCCGCCTTCTGGGAGGGGGTGATGAG. It codes for CASRLLGGGDE. In full, the CDR3 reads CASRLLGGGDEQFF.

This clone was detected many times. The read ends 3 residues before the CDR3 terminus; that terminus is restored from the germline J gene. The rearrangement links TRBV29-1 to TRBJ1-2; a weak D match, TRBD1 (6 bases). Germline loops: CDR1 SQVTM, CDR2 ANQGSEA. V shed 5 bases and J shed 7 bases, with 14 bases lying between them. CDR3 size: 12 residues. The CDR3: CSVLEQGSGYTF. Incomplete CDR3 DNA: TGCAGCGTTCTCGAACAGGGCTCTGGC.

This clone was counted at least ten times. The read stops 3 residues short of the end of the CDR3; the missing end is completed from the germline J gene. The rearrangement links TRBV5-1 to TRBJ1-1; the D is unclear. The V gene lost 2 bases and the J gene lost 0 bases, with 8 bases spanning the gap. The CDR3 is 14 amino acids. The V gene's germline CDR1 is SGHRS and CDR2 YFSETQ. The DNA read from the CDR3 is TGCGCCAGCAGCTTACAGTCCTTGAACACTGAA. Protein product: CASSLQSLNTE. The complete CDR3 protein is CASSLQSLNTEAFF.

This clone was recorded at least ten times. The read gets to within 3 residues of the CDR3 end, and the germline J gene fills in the rest. The V gene is TRBV19, the J gene TRBJ2-7, with a possible D match to TRBD1 (5 bases). Germline V gene sequence: CDR1 LNHDA, CDR2 SQIVND (reference sequence). The CDR3 is made up of 13 amino acids. V lost 6 bases to trimming and J lost 3 bases, with 12 bases between them. CDR3: CASSRQGYYEQYF. The part of the CDR3 DNA that was read is TGTGCCAGTAGCAGGCAGGGATACTACGAG.

Notes on this clone: The CDR3 end lies 3 residues beyond the end of the read and is filled in from the germline J gene. The chain couples TRBV5-1 to TRBJ2-7; D is unresolved. CDR1 and CDR2 from the germline V gene are SGHRS and YFSETQ. The V end lost 2 bases, the J end lost 6 bases, and 15 bases lay between the germline ends. The CDR3 is 14 residues long. CDR3 residues: CASSLRQTAGEQYF. CDR3 DNA (partial): TGCGCCAGCAGCTTACGACAAACCGCCGGCGAG.

This clone has more than one count but fewer than ten. The CDR3 end is not reached by the read, which stops 3 residues before it; the germline J gene fills it in. The chain is built from TRBV6-1 and TRBJ1-2, with 7 bases fitting TRBD1. V lost 0 bases to trimming and J lost 4 bases; unmatched junction nucleotides: 8. Germline-derived CDR1 and CDR2 are MNHNS and SASEGT. The CDR3 loop spans 16 amino acids. The covered CDR3 bases are TGTGCCAGCAGTGAAGCCCTACAGGGGCCCCTCTATGGC. Its protein product is CASSEALQGPLYG. The CDR3 reads in full as CASSEALQGPLYGYTF.

This clone was picked up many times. The germline gene is not matched at one end of the junction; a read error may be the cause. The read halts 3 residues ahead of the CDR3 end, with the missing end drawn from the germline J gene. The chain carries TRBV4-2 and TRBJ2-2, with TRBD2 matching 8 bases. CDR1 LGHNA and CDR2 YNFKEQ come from the germline V gene. CDR3 length equals 18 residues. The CDR3 reads CASSHFLRAGVSPGELFF. Incomplete CDR3 DNA: TGCGCCAGCAGCCATTTCCTGCGAGCGGGAGTAAGTCCCGGGGAG.

Many counts were recorded for this clone. The CDR3 end is not reached by the read, which stops 3 residues before it; the germline J gene fills it in. This chain links TRBV20-1 with TRBJ2-2; 9 nucleotides agree with TRBD1. This CDR3 has 14 amino acids. Losses at the gene ends were 6 bases for V and 7 bases for J; bases not matched to a gene: 9. The germline gives CDR1 DFQATT, CDR2 SNEGSKA (reference sequence). The CDR3 protein is CSASAGTGFGELFF. CDR3 bases read: TGCAGTGCCTCCGCCGGGACAGGGTTCGGGGAG.

This clone was seen repeatedly, ten times or more. The read halts 3 residues ahead of the CDR3 end, with the missing end drawn from the germline J gene. The V call is TRBV6-2 or TRBV6-3, the J call TRBJ1-3; D gene uncertain. The germline V and J ends were trimmed by 3 bases and 1 base, with 10 bases remaining between them. The CDR3 sequence is 15 residues long. Germline CDR1 reads MNHEY; CDR2 reads SVGEGT. The CDR3 bases that were read are TGTGCCAGCAGTTATTTGCGGGGATCTGGAAACACC. It is translated as CASSYLRGSGNT. The whole CDR3 protein reads CASSYLRGSGNTIYF.